This TCR beta chain was sequenced for a study of regulatory T cells in long-lasting Graves disease. This clonotype is a singleton in its sample. A clone one base away is much larger, so this may be a read error. Time point: newly diagnosed GD, antithyroid drugs for less than 3 months. With RNA extracted from PBMCs as input, the TCR library was made. Arm-PCR of CDR3 regions and iRepertoire HTBI primers were used to build TCR beta libraries. TCRdb re-called the multiplex PCR reads with MiXCR, one entry per CDR3 protein. This sample yields 400,000 to 500,000 distinct CDR3 sequences, of which 14% to 15% are seen a single time; approximately 15% belongs to the top ten. This sample was also put to use in a study of T cells in Graves' hyperthyroidism and ophthalmopathy.

The origin of this receptor is a woman aged 30 to 39 with Graves disease. The sequencing used peripheral blood mononuclear cells (PBMCs), collected at new diagnosis, from a patient treated with antithyroid drugs.

CDR3 coding DNA: TGTGCCAGCAGGGCAGGGGGCGATCAGCCCCAGCATTTT. Translating gives CASRAGGDQPQHF. This chain links TRBV6-1 with TRBJ1-5, with TRBD1 matching over 8 bases. This CDR3 spans 13 amino acids. V gave up 6 bases and J gave up 5 bases; unmatched junction bases: 3. The germline gives CDR1 MNHNS, CDR2 SASEGT.